The 17 T cell receptor beta chains in this list originate from one sample, sequenced in a study of shared clonotypes between healthy human individuals (dated by TCRdb to about 2020). The method behind the library was the immunoSEQ multiplex PCR assay. In its TCRdb copy, this immuneACCESS table keeps in-frame sequences only and misses some clones. Where compared with another copy, unresolved V genes explain less than half of these, and the others have no known cause. Recorded for this sample are 1,100,000 or so clones; approximately 80% of them occurred a single time. The top ten constitute 0.52% of the sample. The specimen was memory CD4+ T cells from PBMCs. This sample's cell subset or site label indicates: CD45RA-negative fraction. The source of these receptors is a man aged 18 to 30 in good health. Some clones in this sample may be carry-over from other donors' samples.

This clone was seen a handful of times. The gene calls are TRBV6-4 and TRBJ1-1; maybe TRBD1 (6 bases). Germline assignment: CDR1 MRHNA and CDR2 SNTAGT. Trimming took 7 bases from V and 3 from J, leaving 24 bases between them. CDR3 size: 17 residues. Written as DNA, the CDR3 is TGTGCCAGCATCCCGACGGTGGTCAGGGGATGGCACACTGAAGCTTTCTTT. Its protein product is CASIPTVVRGWHTEAFF.

This clone has a handful of counts. The CDR3 sequence is CASSTRREGRQETQYF. CDR3 nucleotide sequence: TGTGCCAGCAGCACCCGCAGGGAGGGTCGGCAAGAGACCCAGTACTTC. The V and J genes are TRBV11-3 and TRBJ2-5, with 7 bases identical to TRBD2. The V segment lost 5 bases and the J segment 2 bases; nucleotides outside the gene matches: 11. Germline-derived CDR1 and CDR2 are SGHNT and YENEEA. The length of the CDR3 is 16 residues.

In this sample, this clone turned up a few times. This rearrangement joins TRBV6-5 to TRBJ1-1; D gene unclear. From germline, CDR1 is MNHEY and CDR2 SVGAGI. The germline V and J ends were trimmed by 10 bases and 1 base, with 16 bases remaining between them. The CDR3 has 14 amino acids. CDR3 bases: TGTGCCACCAAAATCACCCTCCAGAACACTGAAGCTTTCTTT. Protein product: CATKITLQNTEAFF.

The V gene is TRBV7-2, the J gene TRBJ2-1, with 10 nucleotides matching TRBD2. The CDR3 covers 15 residues. Germline lookup yields CDR1 SGHTA and CDR2 FQGNSA. The J segment lost 4 bases and the V segment lost 4 bases, leaving 4 bases of the junction unmatched. The CDR3 coding sequence is TGTGCCAGCAGCTCTACTAGCGGGACATACAATGAGCAGTTCTTC. Its protein is CASSSTSGTYNEQFF.

This chain connects TRBV30 to TRBJ1-1, with D unresolved. V was pared by 1 base and J by 6 bases, with 6 bases between. Germline V gives CDR1 GTSNPN, CDR2 SVGIG (reference sequence). The CDR3 spans 11 residues. The CDR3 is CAWSERSEAFF. CDR3 coding DNA: TGTGCCTGGAGTGAACGCTCTGAAGCTTTCTTT.

The J gene is TRBJ2-7, the V gene TRBV7-9, with D perhaps matching TRBD1 (5 bases). CDR3 size: 14 residues. Per the germline V gene, CDR1 is SEHNR and CDR2 is FQNEAQ (reference sequence). Trimming took off 1 base at V and 2 bases at J, with 9 bases between the two ends. The CDR3 DNA follows: TGTGCCAGCAGCTTAGTTCGACAGCCCTACGAGCAGTACTTC. The encoded protein is CASSLVRQPYEQYF.

The gene calls are TRBV7-2 and TRBJ2-5; D gene unclear. This CDR3 has 13 amino acids. Trimming removed 5 bases at V and 5 bases at J, with 12 bases between. Per the germline V gene, CDR1 is SGHTA and CDR2 is FQGNSA. The CDR3 loop reads CASSRQLEETQYF. The CDR3 DNA sequence: TGTGCCAGCAGCCGTCAATTAGAGGAGACCCAGTACTTC. Full variable domain (rest looked up from reference TRBV7-2 and TRBJ2-5): GAGVSQSPSNKVTEKGKDVELRCDPISGHTALYWYRQSLGQGLEFLIYFQGNSAPDKSGLPSDRFSAERTGGSVSTLTIQRTQQEDSAVYLCASSRQLEETQYFGPGTRLLVL.

The rearrangement uses TRBV28 and TRBJ2-7; D uncertain. The CDR3 is made up of 11 amino acids. Trimming left V 3 bases short and J 3 bases short, with 3 bases between. Looked up from germline, CDR1 is MDHEN and CDR2 is SYDVKM. CDR3 coding DNA: TGTGCCAGCAGTTTCCACTACGAGCAGTACTTC. It codes for CASSFHYEQYF.

The chain recombines TRBV30 with TRBJ2-2, with 7 bases lining up with TRBD2. The germline V gene has CDR1 GTSNPN and CDR2 SVGIG (reference sequence). The CDR3 is 16 residues long. Trimming at V came to 0 bases and at J to 3 bases, leaving 7 bases not matched to a gene. CDR3 sequence: CAWSVRGSGYTGELFF. The DNA for the CDR3 is TGTGCCTGGAGTGTACGCGGGAGTGGGTACACCGGGGAGCTGTTTTTT.

This chain uses TRBV5-1 with TRBJ1-4; D not certain. The V and J ends lost 4 bases and 7 bases respectively, with 14 bases between them. The CDR3 has 14 amino acids. The V gene's germline CDR1 is SGHRS and CDR2 YFSETQ. The CDR3 protein is CASSDRTSAEKLFF. The CDR3 DNA sequence: TGCGCCAGCAGCGACCGGACTTCGGCTGAAAAACTGTTTTTT.

The chain carries TRBV28 and TRBJ2-1; the match to TRBD2 covers 7 bases. V lost 3 bases and J lost 0; bases outside the gene matches: 5. From germline, CDR1 is MDHEN and CDR2 SYDVKM. This CDR3 contains 16 residues. CDR3 bases: TGTGCCAGCAGTTTGAAAGGGAGGGGCTCCTACAATGAGCAGTTCTTC. Protein sequence: CASSLKGRGSYNEQFF.

The chain combines TRBV15 with TRBJ2-7; 7 bases fit TRBD1. After removal of 5 bases from V and 3 bases from J, the junction contained 10 bases not matched to a gene. From germline, CDR1 is LNHNV and CDR2 YYDKDF (reference sequence). The CDR3 runs 15 residues. The CDR3 loop is CATSRNRDRIYEQYF. CDR3 DNA: TGTGCCACCAGCCGAAACCGGGACAGAATCTACGAGCAGTACTTC. The variable domain in full, completed from reference TRBV15 and TRBJ2-7, reads DAMVIQNPRYQVTQFGKPVTLSCSQTLNHNVMYWYQQKSSQAPKLLFHYYDKDFNNEADTPDNFQSRRPNTSFCFLDIRSPGLGDTAMYLCATSRNRDRIYEQYFGPGTRLTVT.

The chain joins TRBV29-1 to TRBJ2-7; maybe TRBD1 (5 bases). The germline V and J ends were trimmed by 1 base and 3 bases, with 10 bases remaining between them. In germline, CDR1 is SQVTM, CDR2 ANQGSEA. The CDR3 totals 13 residues. In DNA form, the CDR3 reads TGCAGCGTTGAAGGACAGCTGAACTACGAGCAGTACTTC. Its protein product is CSVEGQLNYEQYF.

V and J are TRBV7-3 and TRBJ1-5; tentatively, D is TRBD1 (6 bases). The CDR3 runs 13 residues. Trimming shortened V by 5 bases and J by 6 bases, and 11 bases separated the two germline ends. The germline V gene encodes CDR1 SGHTA and CDR2 FQGTGA. The DNA of the CDR3 is TGTGCCAGCAGCCCCGAGGGGGGTCAGCCCCAGCATTTT. This codes for CASSPEGGQPQHF.

V and J are TRBV6-4 and TRBJ2-1, with D uncertain. Trimming pared 5 bases from V and 4 bases from J, leaving 12 bases between. In germline, CDR1 is MRHNA, CDR2 SNTAGT. This CDR3 is built from 14 residues. For the CDR3, the DNA is TGTGCCAGCAGTCCCGGAATGTCTTACAATGAGCAGTTCTTC. The encoded protein is CASSPGMSYNEQFF.

The chain joins TRBV11-3 to TRBJ2-1; D is unresolved. Germline V lookup: CDR1 SGHNT, CDR2 YENEEA. The V end was cut by 2 bases, the J end by 5 bases, with 4 bases between. The CDR3 loop spans 12 amino acids. DNA for the CDR3: TGTGCCAGCAGCTTAACGAACAATGAGCAGTTCTTC. Translating gives CASSLTNNEQFF.

This clone showed up just a few times. This chain links TRBV7-2 with TRBJ2-2; possible D gene TRBD1, 6 bases. Germline CDR1 and CDR2: SGHTA and FQGNSA. The CDR3 length is 16 residues. V was clipped by 2 bases and J by 6 bases, with 16 bases between them. In DNA, the CDR3 is TGTGCCAGCAGCTTAAACCGACAGGAAAGGTCCGGGGAGCTGTTTTTT. It codes for CASSLNRQERSGELFF. Filled out from reference TRBV7-2 and TRBJ2-2, the complete variable domain reads GAGVSQSPSNKVTEKGKDVELRCDPISGHTALYWYRQSLGQGLEFLIYFQGNSAPDKSGLPSDRFSAERTGGSVSTLTIQRTQQEDSAVYLCASSLNRQERSGELFFGEGSRLTVL.